These 5 T cell receptor beta chains came from one sample sequenced in a study. MiXCR, run by TCRdb on the 5' RACE reads, gives a single entry per CDR3 protein. Among approximately 47,000 distinct CDR3 sequences listed, around 28% were seen once. Sequencing was performed on naive CD4+ T cells sorted from blood. Subset described: naive CD4+ T cells, CD4+CD45RA+CD25-. The source of these receptors is a female donor with breast cancer.

This chain joins TRBV13 and TRBJ2-6, with D unresolved. The V and J ends lost 10 bases and 0 bases respectively, with 7 bases between them. The CDR3 spans 13 residues. Germline assignment: CDR1 PRHDT and CDR2 FYEKMQ (reference sequence). CDR3 nucleotides: TGTGCCACCGGGCGCTCTGGGGCCAACGTCCTGACTTTC. Encoded protein: CATGRSGANVLTF.

This chain connects TRBV7-2 to TRBJ1-2, with 9 bases fitting TRBD1. This CDR3 spans 13 amino acids. In germline, CDR1 is SGHTA, CDR2 FQGNSA. The J segment lost 5 bases and the V segment lost 5 bases, leaving 3 bases of the junction unmatched. CDR3 loop: CASSPGQGYGYTF. In DNA form, the CDR3 reads TGTGCCAGCAGCCCGGGACAGGGATATGGCTACACCTTC. Together with reference TRBV7-2 and TRBJ1-2, the CDR3 gives the full variable domain: GAGVSQSPSNKVTEKGKDVELRCDPISGHTALYWYRQSLGQGLEFLIYFQGNSAPDKSGLPSDRFSAERTGGSVSTLTIQRTQQEDSAVYLCASSPGQGYGYTFGSGTRLTVV.

This sequence joins TRBV2 and TRBJ1-3; 7 bases are a match to TRBD1. V lost 7 bases to trimming and J lost 5 bases; unmatched junction nucleotides: 8. This CDR3 is 14 amino acids long. Germline lookup yields CDR1 SNHLY and CDR2 FYNNEI. This CDR3 reads CASTTGRGRNTIYF. The DNA for the CDR3 is TGTGCCAGCACGACAGGGAGAGGAAGAAACACCATATATTTT.

The chain employs TRBV27 and TRBJ2-2; 10 bases match TRBD1. V was pared by 5 bases and J by 4 bases, with 4 bases of the junction left unmatched. This CDR3 region has 15 residues. Per the germline V gene, CDR1 is MNHEY and CDR2 is SMNVEV (reference sequence). CDR3 sequence: CASSADRGPTGELFF. The CDR3 coding sequence is TGTGCCAGCAGTGCAGACAGGGGGCCCACCGGGGAGCTGTTTTTT.

V and J are TRBV6-6 and TRBJ2-1; 8 bases align to TRBD2. This CDR3 is 15 amino acids long. J gave up 8 bases and V 2 bases, and 8 bases lay outside the gene matches. Germline-derived CDR1 and CDR2 are MNHNY and SVGAGI (reference sequence). The DNA of the CDR3 is TGTGCCAGCAGTTACAACGGGGGGGCCGTATATGAGCAGTTCTTC. Translating it yields CASSYNGGAVYEQFF.